The 2 T cell receptor beta chains below were found in one sample sequenced in a study of shared clonotypes between healthy human individuals. The assay was immunoSEQ multiplex PCR, and TCRdb's table has in-frame clones only and misses some. The sample gives hundreds of thousands of clones, roughly four fifths of which show up once; 9.5% to 15% is in the top ten. Material: PBMCs. Every receptor here comes from a woman in her thirties or forties in good health. Some clones in this sample may be carry-over from other donors' samples.

The V gene is TRBV6-1, the J gene TRBJ1-5; D remains ambiguous. V lost 4 bases and J 1 base, leaving 8 bases between the germline ends. CDR1 MNHNS and CDR2 SASEGT come from the germline V gene. This CDR3 contains 14 residues. The CDR3 region has the DNA TGTGCCAGCAGTGGTTTAGTCAGCAATCAGCCCCAGCATTTT. This gives the protein CASSGLVSNQPQHF.

The chain couples TRBV7-3 to TRBJ2-2, with D maybe TRBD1 (6 bases). Between the trimmed V and J ends, which lost 5 bases and 6 bases, there was a span of 13 bases. Germline lookup yields CDR1 SGHTA and CDR2 FQGTGA. The CDR3 is 14 amino acids. CDR3 sequence (DNA): TGTGCCAGCAGCCCGGACAGCATCTCCGGGGAGCTGTTTTTT. Translated, it gives CASSPDSISGELFF.